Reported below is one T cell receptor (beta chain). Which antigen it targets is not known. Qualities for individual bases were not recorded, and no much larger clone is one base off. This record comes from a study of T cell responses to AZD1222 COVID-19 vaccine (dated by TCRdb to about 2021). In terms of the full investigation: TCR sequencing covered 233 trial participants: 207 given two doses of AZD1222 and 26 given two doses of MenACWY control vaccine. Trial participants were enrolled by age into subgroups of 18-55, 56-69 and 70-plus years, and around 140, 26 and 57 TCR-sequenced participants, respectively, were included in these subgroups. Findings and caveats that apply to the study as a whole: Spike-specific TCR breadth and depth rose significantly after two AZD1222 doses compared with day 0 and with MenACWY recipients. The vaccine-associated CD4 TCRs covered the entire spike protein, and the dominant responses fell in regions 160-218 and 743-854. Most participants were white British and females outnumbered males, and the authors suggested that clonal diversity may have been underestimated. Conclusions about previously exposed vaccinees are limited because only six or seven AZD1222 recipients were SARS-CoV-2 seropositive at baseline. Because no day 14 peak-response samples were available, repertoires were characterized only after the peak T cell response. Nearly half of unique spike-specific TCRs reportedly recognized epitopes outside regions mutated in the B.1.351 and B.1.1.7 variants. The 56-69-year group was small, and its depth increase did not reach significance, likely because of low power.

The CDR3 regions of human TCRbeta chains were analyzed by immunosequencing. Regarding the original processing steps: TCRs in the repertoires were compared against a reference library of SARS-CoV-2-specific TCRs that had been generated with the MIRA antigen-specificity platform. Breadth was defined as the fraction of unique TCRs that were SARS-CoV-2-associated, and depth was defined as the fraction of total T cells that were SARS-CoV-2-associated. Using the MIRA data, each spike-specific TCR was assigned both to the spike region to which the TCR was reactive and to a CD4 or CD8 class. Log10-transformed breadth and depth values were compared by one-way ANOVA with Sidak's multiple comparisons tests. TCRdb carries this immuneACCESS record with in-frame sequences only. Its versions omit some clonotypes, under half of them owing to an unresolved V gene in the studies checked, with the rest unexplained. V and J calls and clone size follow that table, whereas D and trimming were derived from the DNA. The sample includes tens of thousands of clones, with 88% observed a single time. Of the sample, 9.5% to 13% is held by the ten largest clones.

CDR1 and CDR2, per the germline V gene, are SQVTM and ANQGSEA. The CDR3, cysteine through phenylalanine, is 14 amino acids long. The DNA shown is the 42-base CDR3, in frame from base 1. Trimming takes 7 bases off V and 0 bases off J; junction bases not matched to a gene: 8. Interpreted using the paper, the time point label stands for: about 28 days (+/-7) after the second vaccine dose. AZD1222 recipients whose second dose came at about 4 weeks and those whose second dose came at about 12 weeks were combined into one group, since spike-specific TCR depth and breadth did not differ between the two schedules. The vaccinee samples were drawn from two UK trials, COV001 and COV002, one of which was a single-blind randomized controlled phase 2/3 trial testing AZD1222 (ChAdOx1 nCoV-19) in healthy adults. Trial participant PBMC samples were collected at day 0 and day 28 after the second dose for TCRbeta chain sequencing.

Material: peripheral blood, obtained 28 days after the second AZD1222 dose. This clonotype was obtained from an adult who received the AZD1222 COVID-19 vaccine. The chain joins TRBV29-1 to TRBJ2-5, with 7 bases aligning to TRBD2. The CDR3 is CSAGGASYQETQYF. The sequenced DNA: TGCAGCGCGGGGGGTGCTTCGTACCAAGAGACCCAGTACTTC.